This is a list of T cell receptor beta chains from one sample in a study of blood T cell repertoires in COVID-19. Repertoires were generated with immunoSEQ multiplex PCR, while TCRdb's copy carries only in-frame clones and drops some. Here the sample spans under 250,000 clones, about 83% being singletons. The source material was peripheral blood. Receptor source: a man aged 30 to 39 who had recovered from COVID-19. CDR3s include the opening cysteine and the closing phenylalanine or tryptophan. Fields, in order: clone size, J gene, V gene, D gene, CDR3 DNA, CDR3 protein. D genes are given only for firm matches. Size is stated for part of the rows, as once, few or many counts, or as a class when the clone is expanded.

>.|TRBJ2-1|TRBV2|.
TGTGCCAGCAGGGCTGACAGGTGGGGGAACAATGAGCAGTTCTTC
CASRADRWGNNEQFF
>few|TRBJ1-3|TRBV5-4|TRBD1
TGTGCCAGCAGCTCCCAGAAAACAGGGGGAACTGGAAACACCATATATTTT
CASSSQKTGGTGNTIYF
>.|TRBJ1-2|TRBV2|.
TGTGCCAGCAGTGAAACAGGATTATATGGCTACACCTTC
CASSETGLYGYTF
>.|TRBJ2-1|TRBV24-1|.
TGTGCCACCAGTGATCCTGGACAATCGACCTACAATGAGCAGTTCTTC
CATSDPGQSTYNEQFF
>.|TRBJ2-1|TRBV27|TRBD2
TGTGCCAGCAGTCGACTAGCGGGTATGAATGAGCAGTTCTTC
CASSRLAGMNEQFF
>many|TRBJ1-2|TRBV5-1|.
TGCGCCAGCAGCTTGGAGGGGACTAGAAACTATGGCTACACCTTC
CASSLEGTRNYGYTF
>.|TRBJ2-3|TRBV19|.
TGTGCCAGCACCGGCGGGGCGGGGACGCCTGCAGATACGCAGTATTTT
CASTGGAGTPADTQYF
>.|TRBJ2-5|TRBV19|TRBD1
TGTGCCAGTAGCGTCCTGGGGGACAGGGTTAAGGAGACCCAGTACTTC
CASSVLGDRVKETQYF
>.|TRBJ2-5|TRBV5-4|TRBD2
TGTGCCAGCAGCTTAGCTAGCGGGGGGGGACGTGAGACCCAGTACTTC
CASSLASGGGRETQYF
>.|TRBJ1-2|TRBV3-1/TRBV3-2|.
TGTGCCAGCAGCCCATCCCGACAGACGAATTATGGCTACACCTTC
CASSPSRQTNYGYTF
>.|TRBJ2-3|TRBV11-2|TRBD2
TGTGCCAGCAGCCAAGGACTAGCGGGGAACACAGATACGCAGTATTTT
CASSQGLAGNTDTQYF
>.|TRBJ1-5|TRBV10-3|TRBD1
TGTGCCATCAGTGAGGCGCAGGGGGGACAGCCCCAGCATTTT
CAISEAQGGQPQHF
>.|TRBJ1-3|TRBV3-1/TRBV3-2|.
TGTGCCAGCAGAGAGTCGGGGGGAAACACCATATATTTT
CASRESGGNTIYF
>once|TRBJ1-2|TRBV14|TRBD1
TGTGCCAGCAGCCGGGACAGGGGCTATGGCTACACCTTC
CASSRDRGYGYTF
>.|TRBJ1-1|TRBV5-1|.
TGCGCCAGCAGCCATACAGAGAACACTGAAGCTTTCTTT
CASSHTENTEAFF
>.|TRBJ2-5|TRBV3-1/TRBV3-2|TRBD2
TGTGCCAGCAGCCAACCGGGACTAGCTAGAGAGACCCAGTACTTC
CASSQPGLARETQYF
>.|TRBJ1-6|TRBV7-2|.
TGTGCCAGCAGCTTAAGTGGGCAGACCTATAATTCACCCCTCCACTTT
CASSLSGQTYNSPLHF